Below are 10 T cell receptor beta chains sequenced from a single sample in a study of cytomegalovirus exposure and HLA in healthy donors. The PCR was carried out with 60 Vbeta primers and 13 Jbeta primers. TCRdb's table, derived via immunoSEQ multiplex PCR, lists solely in-frame clones and lacks some. Its table records 70,000 or so clones. Sequences were obtained from PBMCs. The source of these receptors is a boy between 5 and 17 years old in good health and CMV-seronegative.

The V and J genes are TRBV6-1 and TRBJ2-5; 9 nucleotides line up with TRBD1. CDR1 and CDR2 (germline): MNHNS, SASEGT. This CDR3 has 15 amino acids. After removal of 0 bases from V and 9 bases from J, the junction contained 8 bases not matched to a gene. The CDR3 here is CASSEAGTGLLAQYF. The CDR3 coding sequence is TGTGCCAGCAGTGAAGCAGGGACAGGGCTCTTGGCCCAGTACTTC.

V is TRBV25-1 and J is TRBJ2-2, with 8 bases matching TRBD1. Germline V gene data show CDR1 as MGHDK and CDR2 as SYGVNS. This CDR3 comprises 16 residues. V shed 6 bases and J 4 bases; nucleotides not matched to a gene: 10. CDR3 protein: CASRTGAGRATGELFF. The DNA for the CDR3 is TGTGCCAGCAGGACAGGGGCTGGAAGGGCCACCGGGGAGCTGTTTTTT. The variable domain in full, completed from reference TRBV25-1 and TRBJ2-2, reads EADIYQTPRYLVIGTGKKITLECSQTMGHDKMYWYQQDPGMELHLIHYSYGVNSTEKGDLSSESTVSRIRTEHFPLTLESARPSHTSQYLCASRTGAGRATGELFFGEGSRLTVL.

The chain is built from TRBV5-1 and TRBJ2-5; tentative D call: TRBD2 (5 bases). The CDR3 is 13 residues long. The V and J ends lost 0 bases and 5 bases respectively, with 8 bases between them. Germline loops: CDR1 SGHRS, CDR2 YFSETQ. The CDR3 here is CASSLARGETQYF. In DNA form, the CDR3 reads TGCGCCAGCAGCTTGGCTCGAGGGGAGACCCAGTACTTC.

The CDR3 bases are TGTGCCAGCAGCCTCCGGACAGGGCTTAACACTGAAGCTTTCTTT. It is translated as CASSLRTGLNTEAFF. The chain carries TRBV5-4 and TRBJ1-1, with 8 bases fitting TRBD1. Looked up from germline, CDR1 is SGHNT and CDR2 is YYREEE (reference sequence). The CDR3 contains 15 residues. V was clipped by 4 bases and J by 2 bases; unmatched bases: 7.

V usage is TRBV4-3 and J usage is TRBJ2-1, with TRBD2 identical over 12 bases. This CDR3 is 17 amino acids long. Per germline, CDR1 LGHNA and CDR2 YSLEER. Trimming at V came to 1 base and at J to 8 bases, leaving 9 bases not matched to a gene. The chain's CDR3 is CASSQARLAGEVDEQFF. CDR3 coding DNA: TGCGCCAGCAGCCAAGCCAGACTAGCGGGAGAGGTCGATGAGCAGTTCTTC.

This chain connects TRBV15 to TRBJ2-5; the match to TRBD1 covers 7 bases. V dropped 3 bases and J dropped 3; count of bases not matched to a gene: 1. The CDR3 totals 13 residues. Germline V gives CDR1 LNHNV, CDR2 YYDKDF (reference sequence). The CDR3 region is CATSRGQKETQYF. In nucleotides, the CDR3 is TGTGCCACCAGCAGGGGACAGAAAGAGACCCAGTACTTC.

The V and J genes are TRBV5-8 and TRBJ2-5; no reliable D call. CDR1 and CDR2 from the germline V gene are SGHTS and YDEGEE. The CDR3 has 13 residues. The V end lost 1 base, the J end lost 2 bases, and 6 bases lay between the germline ends. The CDR3 loop is CASSLPVQETQYF. DNA of the CDR3: TGTGCCAGCAGCTTGCCGGTACAAGAGACCCAGTACTTC.

The chain joins TRBV5-6 to TRBJ1-2; D unclear. The CDR3 is 13 residues long. CDR1 and CDR2 from the germline V gene are SGHDT and YYEEEE. The ends were cut back, 1 base at V and 8 bases at J, with 12 bases in the middle. The CDR3, as DNA: TGTGCCAGCAGCTTGCGCCCCCAGGAAGGCTACACCTTC. It codes for CASSLRPQEGYTF.

This chain joins TRBV6-1 and TRBJ2-5; 9 nucleotides match TRBD2. V shed 6 bases, J shed 4 bases, and the junction held 9 bases outside the gene matches. The CDR3 loop spans 15 amino acids. From germline, CDR1 is MNHNS and CDR2 SASEGT. The CDR3 bases are TGTGCCAGCAGCTCGCAGGGCGGGGGGGGAGAGACCCAGTACTTC. Its translation is CASSSQGGGGETQYF.

This rearrangement joins TRBV19 to TRBJ2-1; 10 bases are shared with TRBD1. The CDR3 runs to 15 residues. V was pared by 6 bases and J by 2 bases, with 4 bases of the junction left unmatched. CDR1 LNHDA and CDR2 SQIVND come from the germline V gene (reference sequence). The CDR3 spells CASSTGTGAYNEQFF. Here the CDR3 DNA reads TGTGCCAGTAGCACCGGGACAGGGGCCTACAATGAGCAGTTCTTC.